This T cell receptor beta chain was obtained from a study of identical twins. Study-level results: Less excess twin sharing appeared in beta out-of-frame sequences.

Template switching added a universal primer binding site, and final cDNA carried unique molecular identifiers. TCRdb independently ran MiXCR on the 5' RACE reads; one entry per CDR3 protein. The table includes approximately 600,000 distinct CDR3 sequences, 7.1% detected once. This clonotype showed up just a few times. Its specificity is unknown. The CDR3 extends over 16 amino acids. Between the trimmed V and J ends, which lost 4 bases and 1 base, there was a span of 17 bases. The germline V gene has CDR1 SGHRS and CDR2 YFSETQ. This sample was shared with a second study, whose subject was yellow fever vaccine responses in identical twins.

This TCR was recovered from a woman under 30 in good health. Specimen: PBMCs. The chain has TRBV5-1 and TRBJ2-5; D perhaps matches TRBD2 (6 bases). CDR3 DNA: TGCGCCAGCAGCGCCACGGGAGTGGGGGTCCAAGAGACCCAGTACTTC. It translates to CASSATGVGVQETQYF.